Listed below are T cell receptor beta chains from one sample, sequenced in a study of cytomegalovirus exposure and HLA in healthy donors. Clones were read by immunoSEQ multiplex PCR, and TCRdb kept only the in-frame ones, dropping some. The table includes about 100,000 clones, more than 75% detected once. Sequenced sample: PBMCs. These receptors were collected from a woman aged 45-65 years in good health and CMV-seropositive. CDR3s include the opening cysteine and the closing phenylalanine or tryptophan. A D gene is named only where the DNA matches it firmly. The size of a clone is reported for some rows only, either as once, few or many, or as a class for expanded clones.

>-|TRBV7-3|TRBJ2-2|-
CASSFPAGELFF
TGTGCCAGCAGCTTCCCGGCCGGGGAGCTGTTTTTT
>-|TRBV11-2|TRBJ2-3|-
CASSLHGSQGTQYF
TGTGCCAGCAGCCTACACGGGTCACAGGGAACGCAGTATTTT
>TRBD2|TRBV2|TRBJ2-3|-
CATRLAGTGDTQYF
TGTGCCACTAGACTAGCGGGGACTGGAGATACGCAGTATTTT
>TRBD1|TRBV7-9|TRBJ2-5|few
CASSSGGQGETQYF
TGTGCCAGCAGCTCCGGGGGACAGGGAGAGACCCAGTACTTC
>TRBD1|TRBV9|TRBJ1-2|few
CASSVSSGGAPGYTF
TGTGCCAGCAGCGTAAGTTCAGGGGGCGCCCCTGGCTACACCTTC
>TRBD1|TRBV18|TRBJ1-1|-
CASSPTGTGGNTEAFF
TGTGCCAGCTCACCTACCGGGACAGGGGGGAATACTGAAGCTTTCTTT
>TRBD1|TRBV2|TRBJ1-4|few
CASRQQGQTNEKLFF
TGTGCCAGCAGACAACAGGGGCAAACTAATGAAAAACTGTTTTTT
>-|TRBV15|TRBJ1-2|once
CATSRDSRSGVYGYTF
TGTGCCACCAGCAGAGATAGCCGTAGCGGGGTCTATGGCTACACCTTC
>-|TRBV19|TRBJ1-2|few
CASTPAGNYGYTF
TGTGCCAGTACCCCAGCGGGTAACTATGGCTACACCTTC
>-|TRBV25-1|TRBJ1-1|-
CASTPGGNTEAFF
TGTGCCAGCACGCCTGGAGGAAACACTGAAGCTTTCTTT
>TRBD2|TRBV5-5|TRBJ2-7|-
CASSSGGVVGYEQYF
TGTGCCAGCAGCTCGGGGGGAGTTGTCGGCTACGAGCAGTACTTC
>-|TRBV10-3|TRBJ1-5|few
CAISDSDRPGPQHF
TGTGCCATCAGTGATTCTGACAGGCCAGGGCCCCAGCATTTT
>-|TRBV6-6|TRBJ1-1|-
CASSSPNRNTEAFF
TGTGCCAGCAGCTCTCCGAACAGGAACACTGAAGCTTTCTTT
>-|TRBV6-6|TRBJ2-1|-
CASSYGLQNSYNEQFF
TGTGCCAGCAGTTACGGCCTCCAAAACTCCTACAATGAGCAGTTCTTC
>TRBD1|TRBV7-9|TRBJ1-2|-
CASRPGQGIDGYTF
TGTGCCAGCAGACCGGGACAGGGGATCGACGGCTACACCTTC
>-|TRBV9|TRBJ2-3|-
CASEELRTDTQYF
TGTGCCAGCGAAGAACTTCGCACAGATACGCAGTATTTT
>-|TRBV7-9|TRBJ1-2|few
CSSSSRGYRGGRGYGYTF
TGTTCCAGCAGCTCTCGAGGATATAGGGGGGGACGGGGCTATGGCTACACCTTC
>-|TRBV2|TRBJ1-2|-
CASSEGRGGVYGYTF
TGTGCCAGCAGTGAGGGGAGGGGGGGAGTCTATGGCTACACCTTC
>-|TRBV19|TRBJ1-5|-
CASSLTGKGNQPQHF
TGTGCCAGTAGCCTCACGGGTAAAGGCAATCAGCCCCAGCATTTT
>-|TRBV11-2|TRBJ1-1|-
CASSLGTGGDAEAFF
TGTGCCAGCAGCTTGGGGACGGGAGGGGATGCTGAAGCTTTCTTT
>-|TRBV18|TRBJ1-5|-
CASRDTTNQPQHF
TGTGCCAGCCGGGATACCACCAATCAGCCCCAGCATTTT
>TRBD1|TRBV4-1|TRBJ1-5|once
CASSQEQDRENQPQHF
TGCGCCAGCAGCCAAGAGCAGGACAGGGAAAATCAGCCCCAGCATTTT
>-|TRBV7-9|TRBJ2-7|-
CASSAGSRSSYEQYF
TGTGCCAGCAGCGCCGGGAGCAGGAGCTCCTACGAGCAGTACTTC
>-|TRBV4-1|TRBJ1-2|-
CASRQLIMVGYGYTF
TGCGCCAGCCGACAGTTAATCATGGTGGGCTATGGCTACACCTTC
>TRBD1|TRBV6-5|TRBJ1-5|-
CASSPGQRDQPQHF
TGTGCCAGCAGTCCGGGACAGCGGGATCAGCCCCAGCATTTT
>TRBD1|TRBV5-5|TRBJ1-2|-
CASSPSLTRQGEVSTF
TGTGCCAGCAGCCCCTCCTTAACCAGACAGGGGGAAGTTAGCACCTTC
>-|TRBV7-8|TRBJ1-2|-
CASSWAGGYTF
TGTGCCAGCAGCTGGGCAGGGGGCTACACCTTC
>-|TRBV9|TRBJ2-3|-
CASSVDDYSSTDTQYF
TGTGCCAGCAGCGTAGACGACTACAGCAGCACAGATACGCAGTATTTT
>-|TRBV19|TRBJ1-1|-
CASSATANTEAFF
TGTGCCAGTAGTGCAACAGCGAACACTGAAGCTTTCTTT
>-|TRBV6-5|TRBJ2-1|-
CASSYRNGYEQFF
TGTGCCAGCAGTTACCGTAACGGGTATGAGCAGTTCTTC
>-|TRBV6-5|TRBJ2-5|-
CASSKQGTQYF
TGTGCCAGCAGTAAACAGGGTACCCAGTACTTC
>TRBD1|TRBV5-4|TRBJ2-7|-
CASSRGQGFANSYEQYF
TGTGCCAGCAGCCGGGGACAGGGGTTTGCTAATTCCTACGAGCAGTACTTC
>TRBD1|TRBV2|TRBJ1-2|few
CASSEALRDRGGGYTF
TGTGCCAGCAGTGAAGCGCTTAGGGACAGGGGAGGCGGCTACACCTTC
>TRBD1|TRBV19|TRBJ1-5|once
CASSPRDRSSVSNQPQHF
TGTGCCAGTAGCCCTAGGGACAGGTCCTCCGTCAGCAATCAGCCCCAGCATTTT
>TRBD1|TRBV7-8|TRBJ1-5|-
CASSLRTGENQPQHF
TGTGCCAGCAGCTTAAGGACAGGAGAGAATCAGCCCCAGCATTTT
>-|TRBV7-6|TRBJ2-1|-
CASSFRVIF
TGTGCCAGCAGCTTCCGCGTTATCTTC
>TRBD1|TRBV19|TRBJ2-7|-
CATREATGGTYEQYF
TGTGCCACCCGGGAGGCGACAGGGGGTACCTACGAGCAGTACTTC
>-|TRBV6-6|TRBJ2-1|-
CASLEGGLYNEQFF
TGTGCCAGCCTCGAGGGGGGGTTATACAATGAGCAGTTCTTC
>-|TRBV20-1|TRBJ2-1|-
CSARADEQFF
TGCAGTGCTAGGGCGGATGAGCAGTTCTTC
>TRBD2|TRBV18|TRBJ2-7|-
CASSPGGSLRYEQYF
TGTGCCAGCTCACCTGGCGGGAGCCTCCGCTACGAGCAGTACTTC
>-|TRBV6-1|TRBJ1-5|-
CASSELSRQGPQPQHF
TGTGCCAGCAGTGAACTTTCGCGGCAGGGGCCTCAGCCCCAGCATTTT
>TRBD2|TRBV7-8|TRBJ2-7|-
CASSSPGTSGYEQYF
TGTGCCAGCAGCTCTCCCGGGACTAGCGGTTACGAGCAGTACTTC
>-|TRBV6-5|TRBJ2-4|-
CASSTGGGQMGIQYF
TGTGCCAGCAGTACGGGAGGGGGACAGATGGGCATTCAGTACTTC
>TRBD2|TRBV7-8|TRBJ2-1|-
CASCPFVLAMNEQFF
TGTGCCAGCTGCCCCTTTGTACTAGCGATGAATGAGCAGTTCTTC
>-|TRBV29-1|TRBJ2-5|once
CSAGGQNQETQYF
TGCAGCGCCGGGGGACAGAACCAAGAGACCCAGTACTTC
>TRBD1|TRBV19|TRBJ2-2|few
CASLPNGQGRTGELFF
TGTGCCAGTCTACCGAACGGACAGGGCAGAACCGGGGAGCTGTTTTTT
>TRBD1|TRBV29-1|TRBJ2-7|few
CSARDREKPEQYF
TGCAGCGCCCGGGACAGGGAAAAGCCCGAGCAGTACTTC
>TRBD1|TRBV5-1|TRBJ1-2|few
CASSLGTGGHGYTF
TGCGCCAGCAGCTTGGGGACAGGTGGACATGGCTACACCTTC
>-|TRBV7-8|TRBJ2-1|-
CASSRSRGIRGNEQFF
TGTGCCAGCAGCCGGTCCCGCGGGATTAGAGGAAATGAGCAGTTCTTC
>-|TRBV11-2|TRBJ1-2|-
CASSLNGGHYGYTF
TGTGCCAGCAGCTTAAATGGGGGCCACTATGGCTACACCTTC
>-|TRBV13|TRBJ2-2|-
CASSFRDKIPANTGELFF
TGTGCCAGCAGCTTCCGAGACAAGATCCCCGCGAACACCGGGGAGCTGTTTTTT
>-|TRBV6-1|TRBJ2-2|-
CASSDVREAYPPGELFF
TGTGCCAGCAGTGATGTCAGGGAGGCCTATCCCCCCGGGGAGCTGTTTTTT
>TRBD1|TRBV30|TRBJ2-2|-
CACGTAPATGELFF
TGTGCCTGCGGGACAGCACCTGCCACCGGGGAGCTGTTTTTT
>-|TRBV5-1|TRBJ2-7|few
CASSEAAYYEQYF
TGCGCCAGCTCAGAGGCAGCTTATTACGAGCAGTACTTC